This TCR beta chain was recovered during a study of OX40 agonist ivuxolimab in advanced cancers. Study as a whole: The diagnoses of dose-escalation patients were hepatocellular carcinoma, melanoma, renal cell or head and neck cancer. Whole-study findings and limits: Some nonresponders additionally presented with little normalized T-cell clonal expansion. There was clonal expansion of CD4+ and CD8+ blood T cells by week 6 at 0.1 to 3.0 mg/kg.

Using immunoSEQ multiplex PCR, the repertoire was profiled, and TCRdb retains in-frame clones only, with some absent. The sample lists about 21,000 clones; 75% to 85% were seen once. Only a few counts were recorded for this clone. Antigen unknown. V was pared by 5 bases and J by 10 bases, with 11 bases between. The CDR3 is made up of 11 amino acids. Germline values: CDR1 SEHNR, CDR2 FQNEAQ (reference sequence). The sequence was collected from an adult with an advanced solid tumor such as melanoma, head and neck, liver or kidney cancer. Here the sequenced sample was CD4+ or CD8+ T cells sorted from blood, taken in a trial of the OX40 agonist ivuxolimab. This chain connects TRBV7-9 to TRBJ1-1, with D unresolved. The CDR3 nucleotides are TGTGCCAGCAGCCAAGACCCGAGAGCTTTCTTT. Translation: CASSQDPRAFF. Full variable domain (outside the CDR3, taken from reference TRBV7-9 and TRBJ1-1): DTGVSQNPRHKITKRGQNVTFRCDPISEHNRLYWYRQTLGQGPEFLTYFQNEAQLEKSRLLSDRFSAERPKGSFSTLEIQRTEQGDSAMYLCASSQDPRAFFGQGTRLTVV.